This paragraph reports one TCR beta chain. The data stem from a study of blood T cell repertoires in COVID-19. At the level of the study: Acute and convalescent COVID-19 specimens originated in the United States, Italy and Spain. Sources were T cells, B-cell-depleted T cells, or PBMCs; the material itself was cDNA or gDNA.

The CDR3 is made up of 15 amino acids. V lost 3 bases to trimming and J lost 4 bases; unmatched junction nucleotides: 4. Germline-derived CDR1 and CDR2 are KGHSH and LQKENI. Authors' methods: Nucleated cell counts were estimated from reference gene primer amplification. Only in-frame clones appear in the TCRdb table, and some are missing; sequencing was by immunoSEQ multiplex PCR. V and J calls plus clone size are reproduced from that table; the DNA served to infer D and trimming. The top ten hold just under 3% of the sample, which has approximately 350,000 clones, around 88% seen once. This chain connects TRBV18 to TRBJ2-1; 9 bases fit TRBD1. The clonotype originates from a man aged 25 to 45 with active or convalescent COVID-19. Sequencing was carried out using peripheral blood. The CDR3 nucleotides read TGTGCCAGCTCACCGGGGGACAGGGCATACAATGAGCAGTTCTTC. Translated: CASSPGDRAYNEQFF.